This entry features one TCR beta chain sequence. Antigen: not known. Time point in this sample: cycle 4 day 1 (C4D1), after less than 7 weeks of nivolumab. Brentuximab vedotin exposure varied among the patients, all of whom had relapsed after autologous stem cell transplantation. The entry originates in a study of PD-1 blockade in classical Hodgkin lymphoma. Whole-study results and caveats: Relative to healthy donors, newly diagnosed patients reportedly had lower baseline TCR diversity, which was reported as lower still in relapsed/refractory patients. The diversity seen at baseline in complete responders resembled that of newly diagnosed patients. By C4D1, diversity of CD4+ TCRs had risen significantly, whereas that of CD8+ TCRs had not.

Generated by immunoSEQ multiplex PCR, the TCRdb table keeps only in-frame clones and is missing some. In the table there are more than 90,000 clones, roughly 78% of which are singletons. The origin of this receptor is a human donor with classical Hodgkin lymphoma. Material: peripheral blood mononuclear cells (PBMCs), obtained before the fourth cycle of nivolumab.

CDR3 residues: CASSVPSGGGYEQYF. CDR3 sequence (DNA): TGTGCCAGTAGTGTCCCCTCAGGGGGGGGCTACGAGCAGTACTTC. V is TRBV19 and J is TRBJ2-7; D may be TRBD1 or TRBD2 (7 bases each). Germline values: CDR1 LNHDA, CDR2 SQIVND (reference sequence). The CDR3 spans 15 residues. The V end was cut by 5 bases, the J end by 3 bases, with 17 bases between. The full variable domain, rest sourced from reference TRBV19 and TRBJ2-7, is DGGITQSPKYLFRKEGQNVTLSCEQNLNHDAMYWYRQDPGQGLRLIYYSQIVNDFQKGDIAEGYSVSREKKESFPLTVTSAQKNPTAFYLCASSVPSGGGYEQYFGPGTRLTVT.